This T cell receptor (beta chain) was profiled in a study of T-cell reconstitution after alpha-beta-depleted transplantation in children. Unique molecular identifiers were built into the TCRbeta library. TCRdb re-analysed the PCR reads in MiXCR, keeping a single row per CDR3 protein. There are 500,000 or so distinct CDR3 sequences in the sample; approximately 10% occur only once, and less than 15% lies in the top ten. Germline trimming cut 0 bases from V and 8 bases from J; bases unmatched to any gene: 10. Germline loops: CDR1 LGHNA, CDR2 YSLEER. CDR3 size: 16 residues. This clonotype was counted only a few times.

The sequence came from a female patient between 2 and 10 years old who had a stem cell transplant for aplastic anemia, so the T cells may come from the graft donor. The V call is TRBV4-3, the J call TRBJ2-1; 7 positions agree with TRBD2. The sample was PBMCs, mostly from graft donor cells, taken 180 days after TCRalphabeta/CD19-depleted stem cell transplant. This chain's CDR3 is CASSQEGAAGAYEQFF. CDR3 in DNA: TGCGCCAGCAGCCAAGAAGGAGCGGCGGGAGCCTATGAGCAGTTCTTC.